Listed here are 3 T cell receptor beta chains from one sample, sequenced in a study of Ad26.COV2.S vaccination and SARS-CoV-2 variants. As to treatment: 15 to 20 received Ad26.COV2.S at low or high dose, single or two shots; about 5 received placebo; per-sample allocation not given. Sampling was done on day 63 after the first vaccine or placebo injection. The table came from immunoSEQ multiplex PCR; TCRdb's copy has only in-frame clones and leaves some out. The sample consists of approximately 500,000 clones, around 90% of them appearing once. Sample: peripheral blood, taken in a trial of Ad26.COV2.S vaccine versus placebo. The receptors derive from a person aged 18-60 years who received the Ad26.COV2.S COVID-19 vaccine or a placebo.

This clone was seen only a few times. V gene TRBV19 combines with J gene TRBJ2-7, with D possibly TRBD2 on 6 matching bases. Trimming left V 6 bases short and J 6 bases short, with 18 bases between. This CDR3 spans 14 amino acids. Looked up from germline, CDR1 is LNHDA and CDR2 is SQIVND (reference sequence). CDR3 sequence: CASRSGGVSGEQYF. CDR3 nucleotide sequence: TGTGCCAGTAGGAGTGGAGGGGTCTCGGGCGAGCAGTACTTC.

The chain employs TRBV29-1 and TRBJ2-3, with 7 bases identical to TRBD1. This CDR3 has 15 amino acids. J gave up 0 bases and V 7 bases, and 10 bases lay outside the gene matches. The V gene's germline CDR1 is SQVTM and CDR2 ANQGSEA. The CDR3 DNA sequence: TGCAGCGGGATACCGGGACAGACTAGCACAGATACGCAGTATTTT. Translated, it gives CSGIPGQTSTDTQYF.

This clone was seen once. The chain uses TRBV10-3 and TRBJ1-3, with a possible D match to TRBD1 (5 bases). Trimming cost V 0 bases and J 0 bases, with 9 bases left between them. This CDR3 spans 16 amino acids. Germline V gene sequence: CDR1 ENHRY, CDR2 SYGVKD. The CDR3 spells CAISESGAGSGNTIYF. CDR3 nucleotide sequence: TGTGCCATCAGTGAGTCAGGGGCTGGCTCTGGAAACACCATATATTTT.